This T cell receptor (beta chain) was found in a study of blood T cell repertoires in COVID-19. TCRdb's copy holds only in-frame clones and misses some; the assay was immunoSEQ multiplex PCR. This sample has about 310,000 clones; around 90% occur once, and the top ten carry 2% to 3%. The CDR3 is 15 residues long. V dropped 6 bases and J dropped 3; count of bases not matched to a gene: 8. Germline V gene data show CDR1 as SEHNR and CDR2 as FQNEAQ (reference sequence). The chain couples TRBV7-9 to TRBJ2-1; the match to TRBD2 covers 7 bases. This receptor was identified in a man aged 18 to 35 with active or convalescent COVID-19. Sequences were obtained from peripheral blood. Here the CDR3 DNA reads TGTGCCAGCAGGGGGAGGGGAACAGACTACAATGAGCAGTTCTTC. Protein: CASRGRGTDYNEQFF.